The next 21 T cell receptor beta chains were all read from a single sample in a study of regulatory T cells in long-lasting Graves disease. Time point noted: newly diagnosed GD, antithyroid drugs for less than 3 months. RNA extracted from PBMCs served as the sequencing template. iRepertoire HTBI primers and Arm-PCR of CDR3 regions built TCR beta libraries. TCRdb passed the multiplex PCR reads through MiXCR, listing each CDR3 protein once. The data show some 490,000 distinct CDR3 sequences, more than 10% seen once. These sequences were also reported in another study, on T cells in Graves' hyperthyroidism and ophthalmopathy.

The sample was peripheral blood mononuclear cells (PBMCs), taken at new diagnosis, from a patient treated with antithyroid drugs. The receptor source for this set is a woman aged 25 to 39 with Graves disease.

A few counts support this clonotype. J is TRBJ2-7 and V is TRBV18, with TRBD2 matching 12 bases. Germline values: CDR1 KGHSH, CDR2 LQKENI. J lost 6 bases, V lost 6 bases, and 6 bases had no gene match. This CDR3 is built from 14 residues. For the CDR3, the DNA is TGTGCCAGCTCCGCGACTAGCGGGAGTGGCGAGCAGTACTTC. Amino acid sequence: CASSATSGSGEQYF.

This clonotype was counted ten times or more. The J gene is TRBJ1-6, the V gene TRBV20-1; 10 bases line up with TRBD1. V was clipped by 3 bases and J by 7 bases; unmatched bases: 12. CDR1 is DFQATT and CDR2 is SNEGSKA in the germline V gene (reference sequence). This CDR3 is built from 17 residues. CDR3 bases: TGCAGTGCTAGGCCTAGACAGGGGGCGCTCGGGAATTCACCCCTCCACTTT. Amino acid sequence: CSARPRQGALGNSPLHF.

The chain has TRBV29-1 and TRBJ2-7; 9 bases fit TRBD2. This CDR3 comprises 15 residues. Germline V gives CDR1 SQVTM, CDR2 ANQGSEA. Trimming at V came to 4 bases and at J to 7 bases, leaving 14 bases not matched to a gene. DNA for the CDR3: TGCAGCGTTGTTCGGGGCGGGAGGGCCTCGGGGGAGCAGTACTTC. Residues: CSVVRGGRASGEQYF.

This clonotype has ten or more counts. The chain links TRBV6-1 to TRBJ1-1; D not resolved. There are 17 residues in the CDR3. Per the germline V gene, CDR1 is MNHNS and CDR2 is SASEGT. V shed 2 bases and J shed 10 bases, with 26 bases lying between them. The chain's CDR3 is CASSENQSPPSPDGAFF. The CDR3 DNA is TGTGCCAGCAGTGAAAACCAGAGCCCCCCCTCCCCCGACGGAGCTTTCTTT.

Ten or more counts support this clonotype. The chain combines TRBV10-3 with TRBJ2-5; no clear D. V was clipped by 2 bases and J by 6 bases, with 10 bases between them. CDR1 is ENHRY and CDR2 is SYGVKD in the germline V gene. There are 13 residues in the CDR3. The CDR3 reads CAISEGTDQTQYF. The CDR3 coding sequence is TGTGCCATCAGTGAGGGCACGGACCAGACCCAGTACTTC.

This chain connects TRBV24-1 to TRBJ2-5; D gene unclear. The germline gives CDR1 KGHDR, CDR2 SFDVKD. The CDR3 contains 13 residues. The V end was cut by 6 bases, the J end by 5 bases, with 12 bases between. The CDR3 nucleotides read TGTGCCACCAGTACGGGTGTTGCGGAGACCCAGTACTTC. It encodes CATSTGVAETQYF.

This clonotype was seen more than once but under ten times. The rearrangement joins TRBV14 to TRBJ2-7; D perhaps matches TRBD2 (6 bases). CDR3 size: 14 residues. Between the trimmed V and J ends, which lost 4 bases and 3 bases, there was a span of 13 bases. Germline V lookup: CDR1 SGHDN, CDR2 FVKESK. The CDR3 DNA follows: TGTGCCAGCAGCCTTAGGGACTCCCTCTACGAGCAGTACTTC. Translating gives CASSLRDSLYEQYF. Based on the CDR3 plus reference TRBV14 and TRBJ2-7, the full variable domain is EAGVTQFPSHSVIEKGQTVTLRCDPISGHDNLYWYRRVMGKEIKFLLHFVKESKQDESGMPNNRFLAERTGGTYSTLKVQPAELEDSGVYFCASSLRDSLYEQYFGPGTRLTVT.

This clonotype was picked up many times. The chain couples TRBV9 to TRBJ2-1, with D unclear. Between the trimmed V and J ends, which lost 4 bases and 7 bases, there was a span of 21 bases. CDR3 length equals 16 residues. Germline CDR1 is SGDLS and CDR2 is YYNGEE. CDR3 DNA: TGTGCCAGCAGCCCCTTTCCGGGCGGTCCTGGGAATGAGCAGTTCTTC. This gives the protein CASSPFPGGPGNEQFF.

At least ten counts were recorded for this clonotype. This rearrangement joins TRBV12-3 or TRBV12-4 to TRBJ2-7; D remains ambiguous. This CDR3 has 14 amino acids. The V and J ends lost 3 bases and 6 bases respectively, with 15 bases between them. In DNA form, the CDR3 reads TGTGCCAGCAGTTTTGGCACCCTGACCGTCGAGCAGTACTTC. This gives the protein CASSFGTLTVEQYF.

The rearrangement joins TRBV5-1 to TRBJ2-3, with D uncertain. V lost 3 bases to trimming and J lost 4 bases, with 12 bases between them. In germline, CDR1 is SGHRS, CDR2 YFSETQ. The CDR3 length is 14 residues. The CDR3 is CASSSEPESDTQYF. The CDR3 bases are TGCGCCAGCAGCTCGGAGCCCGAGTCAGATACGCAGTATTTT.

The J gene is TRBJ2-4, the V gene TRBV7-9; 13 bases fit TRBD2. Germline-derived CDR1 and CDR2 are SEHNR and FQNEAQ (reference sequence). J was trimmed by 8 bases and V by 6 bases; bases with no gene match: 7. This CDR3 contains 15 residues. The CDR3 sequence: CASSSGTSGTDIQYF. CDR3 coding DNA: TGTGCCAGCAGTTCCGGGACTAGCGGGACGGACATTCAGTACTTC.

The chain has TRBV27 and TRBJ1-2; tentative D call: TRBD1 (5 bases). The CDR3 loop spans 18 amino acids. V was clipped by 8 bases and J by 8 bases, with 33 bases between them. CDR1 is MNHEY, CDR2 SMNVEV, per germline (reference sequence). CDR3 DNA sequence: TGTGCCAGCCGATATTTCCGTGGAGGTCTGGCGGGGGAGAGCGGCTACACCTTC. It is translated as CASRYFRGGLAGESGYTF.

The rearrangement links TRBV4-1 to TRBJ2-2; D is possibly TRBD2 (5 bases). The CDR3 spans 15 residues. V gave up 1 base and J gave up 4 bases, with 10 bases separating them. Germline V gene lookup returns CDR1 MGHRA and CDR2 YSYEKL. The CDR3 coding sequence is TGCGCCAGCAGCCAAGCGGGATTCCCCACCGGGGAGCTGTTTTTT. Encoded protein: CASSQAGFPTGELFF.

Concerning this clonotype itself: One base away lies a much larger clone, so this may be a sequencing read error. The chain joins TRBV19 to TRBJ1-2; D may be TRBD1 (6 bases). CDR3 length: 16 amino acids. CDR1 is LNHDA and CDR2 is SQIVND in the germline V gene (reference sequence). V was cut by 3 bases and J by 3 bases, with 17 bases left in between. CDR3 sequence (DNA): TGTGCCAGTAGTATGATTGGCAGGGGTAGGCACTATGGCTACACCTTC. Translation gives CASSMIGRGRHYGYTF.

This clonotype occurred many times. The CDR3 loop reads CASRRTGYNEQFF. In DNA form, the CDR3 reads TGTGCCAGCAGGAGGACAGGGTACAATGAGCAGTTCTTC. The rearrangement joins TRBV2 to TRBJ2-1; TRBD1 matches 8 bases. J was trimmed by 4 bases and V by 6 bases; bases with no gene match: 2. The CDR3 is 13 residues long. Germline CDR1 reads SNHLY; CDR2 reads FYNNEI.

V gene TRBV5-6 combines with J gene TRBJ2-1; D unclear. The germline CDR1 and CDR2 sequences are SGHDT and YYEEEE. V gave up 0 bases and J gave up 6 bases, with 10 bases separating them. The CDR3 has 14 amino acids. CDR3 sequence (DNA): TGTGCCAGCAGCTTGGGCCGACTTCCCAATGAGCAGTTCTTC. Amino acid sequence: CASSLGRLPNEQFF.

V usage is TRBV28 and J usage is TRBJ1-6; 7 bases fit TRBD1. The CDR3 contains 15 residues. Germline CDR1 reads MDHEN; CDR2 reads SYDVKM. J was trimmed by 8 bases and V by 5 bases; bases with no gene match: 9. The DNA of the CDR3 is TGTGCCAGCAGTATACTTGGGACAGTTGATTCACCCCTCCACTTT. It specifies CASSILGTVDSPLHF.

This chain connects TRBV28 to TRBJ1-1; TRBD1 might be the D (6 bases). CDR3 size: 16 residues. Germline CDR1 MDHEN, CDR2 SYDVKM. V lost 4 bases, J lost 2 bases, and 17 bases lay in between. The CDR3 DNA is TGTGCCAGCAGTTCCCCCTTTGGGGGCGGAAACACTGAAGCTTTCTTT. Protein: CASSSPFGGGNTEAFF. The entire variable domain, with the rest obtained from reference TRBV28 and TRBJ1-1, is as follows: DVKVTQSSRYLVKRTGEKVFLECVQDMDHENMFWYRQDPGLGLRLIYFSYDVKMKEKGDIPEGYSVSREKKERFSLILESASTNQTSMYLCASSSPFGGGNTEAFFGQGTRLTVV.

The DNA for the CDR3 is TGTGCCAGCAGTCCTTTACAGGGGGCCGTAAAGCCCCAGCATTTT. It specifies CASSPLQGAVKPQHF. This chain connects TRBV27 to TRBJ1-5, with TRBD1 matching over 9 bases. Germline CDR1 reads MNHEY; CDR2 reads SMNVEV (reference sequence). CDR3 length: 15 residues. After removal of 5 bases from V and 8 bases from J, the junction contained 10 bases not matched to a gene.

The chain recombines TRBV28 with TRBJ2-7; TRBD2 agrees at 8 bases. J was trimmed by 2 bases and V by 8 bases; bases with no gene match: 8. In germline, CDR1 is MDHEN, CDR2 SYDVKM. The CDR3 loop spans 14 amino acids. The CDR3 loop reads CASVARGEAYEQYF. Here the CDR3 DNA reads TGTGCCAGCGTTGCGCGGGGGGAAGCCTACGAGCAGTACTTC.

A single count supports this clonotype. This could be a read error, since a much larger clone is one nucleotide away. The chain couples TRBV28 to TRBJ1-6, with D tentatively TRBD1 (5 bases). Trimming took 5 bases from V and 5 from J, leaving 13 bases between them. The CDR3 loop spans 15 amino acids. CDR1 MDHEN and CDR2 SYDVKM come from the germline V gene. Written as DNA, the CDR3 is TGTGCCAGCAGTGTCCCACAGGAAGATAATTCACCCCTCCACTTT. Amino acids: CASSVPQEDNSPLHF.